This T cell receptor (beta chain) was identified in a study of shared clonotypes between healthy human individuals. Regarding the study as a whole: Relative to memory subsets, naive subsets generally showed larger estimated richness. Only a few donors were included, so the genetic and exposure-history diversity represented was limited. Sampling covered blood only; tissue repertoires likely differ.

200 ng DNA, 30,000 or so T cell genomes, went into each sorted-subset replicate PCR. Profiling relied on immunoSEQ multiplex PCR, and the TCRdb table lists in-frame clones only, not all of them. The table has around 1.6 million clones, 95% to 99% seen once; the top ten hold 0.4% to 0.55%. On this clone itself: The antigen remains unidentified.

The V segment lost 5 bases and the J segment 1 base; nucleotides outside the gene matches: 16. The CDR3 loop spans 18 amino acids. Germline assignment: CDR1 SEHNR and CDR2 FQNEAQ (reference sequence). The clonotype comes from a man aged 25-45 years in good health. The sample was naive CD4+ T cells sorted from blood. Subset described: CD45RA+ positively selected. The chain joins TRBV7-9 to TRBJ1-1; 7 positions agree with TRBD1. CDR3 sequence: CASSPGTVVLLPNTEAFF. CDR3 sequence (DNA): TGTGCCAGCAGCCCCGGGACAGTTGTTCTTCTACCGAACACTGAAGCTTTCTTT.